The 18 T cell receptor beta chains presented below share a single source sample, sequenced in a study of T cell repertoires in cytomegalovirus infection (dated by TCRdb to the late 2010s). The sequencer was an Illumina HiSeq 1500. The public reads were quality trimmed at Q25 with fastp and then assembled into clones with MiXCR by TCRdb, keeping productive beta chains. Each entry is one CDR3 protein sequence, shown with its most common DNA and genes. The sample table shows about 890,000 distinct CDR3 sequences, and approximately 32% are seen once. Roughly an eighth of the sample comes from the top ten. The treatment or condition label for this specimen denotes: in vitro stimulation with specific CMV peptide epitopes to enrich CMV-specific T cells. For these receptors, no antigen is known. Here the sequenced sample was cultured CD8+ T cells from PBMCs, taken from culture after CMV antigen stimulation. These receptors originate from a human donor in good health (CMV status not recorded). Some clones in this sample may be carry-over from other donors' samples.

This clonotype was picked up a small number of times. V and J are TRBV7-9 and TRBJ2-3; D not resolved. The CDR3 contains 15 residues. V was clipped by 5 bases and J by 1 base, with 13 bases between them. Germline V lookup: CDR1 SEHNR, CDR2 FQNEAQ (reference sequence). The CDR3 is CASSNRISRTDTQYF. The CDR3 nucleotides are TGTGCCAGCAGCAACCGGATAAGCCGCACAGATACGCAGTATTTT.

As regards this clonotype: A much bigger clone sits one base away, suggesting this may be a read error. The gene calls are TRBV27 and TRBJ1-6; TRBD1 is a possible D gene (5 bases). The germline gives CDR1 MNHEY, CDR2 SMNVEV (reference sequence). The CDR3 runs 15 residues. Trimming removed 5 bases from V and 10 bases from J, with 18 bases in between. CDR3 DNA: TGTGCCAGCAGTCCTATGGGGAAGGGGAGATCACCCCTCCACTTT. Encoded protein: CASSPMGKGRSPLHF.

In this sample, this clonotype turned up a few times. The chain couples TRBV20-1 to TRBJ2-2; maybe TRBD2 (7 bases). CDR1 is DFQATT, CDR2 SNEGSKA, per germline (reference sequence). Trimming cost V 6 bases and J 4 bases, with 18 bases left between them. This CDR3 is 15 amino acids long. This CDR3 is CSAFVGGGVTGELFF. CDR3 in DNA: TGCAGTGCCTTCGTGGGGGGGGGCGTCACCGGGGAGCTGTTTTTT.

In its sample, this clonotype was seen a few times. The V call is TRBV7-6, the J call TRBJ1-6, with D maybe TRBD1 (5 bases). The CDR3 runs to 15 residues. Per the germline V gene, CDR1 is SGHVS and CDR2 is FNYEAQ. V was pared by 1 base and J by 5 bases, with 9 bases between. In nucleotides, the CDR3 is TGTGCCAGCAGCTTAGTTCAGGGAAATAATTCACCCCTCCACTTT. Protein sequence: CASSLVQGNNSPLHF.

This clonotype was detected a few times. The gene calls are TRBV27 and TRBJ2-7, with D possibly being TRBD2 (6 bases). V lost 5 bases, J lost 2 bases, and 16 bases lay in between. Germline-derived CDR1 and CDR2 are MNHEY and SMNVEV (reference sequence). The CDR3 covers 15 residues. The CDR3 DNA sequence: TGTGCCAGCAGTGGTTATCGGGACTGGACCTACGAGCAGTACGTC. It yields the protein CASSGYRDWTYEQYV.

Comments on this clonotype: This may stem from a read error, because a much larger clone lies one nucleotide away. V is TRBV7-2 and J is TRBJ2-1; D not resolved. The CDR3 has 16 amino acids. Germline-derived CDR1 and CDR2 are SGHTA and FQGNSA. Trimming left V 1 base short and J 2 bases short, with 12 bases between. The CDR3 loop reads CASSLVDSNPYNEQFF. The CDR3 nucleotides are TGTGCCAGCAGCTTAGTTGACTCAAACCCCTACAATGAGCAGTTCTTC.

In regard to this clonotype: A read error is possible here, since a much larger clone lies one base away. The CDR3 loop reads CASSPGDRGAGANVLIF. The CDR3 coding sequence is TGTGCCAGCAGCCCAGGGGACAGGGGAGCTGGGGCCAACGTCCTGATTTTC. V and J are TRBV7-9 and TRBJ2-6, with 10 bases lining up with TRBD1. The CDR3 contains 17 residues. The germline V gene has CDR1 SEHNR and CDR2 FQNEAQ (reference sequence). Variable domain in full (rest from reference TRBV7-9 and TRBJ2-6): DTGVSQNPRHKITKRGQNVTFRCDPISEHNRLYWYRQTLGQGPEFLTYFQNEAQLEKSRLLSDRFSAERPKGSFSTLEIQRTEQGDSAMYLCASSPGDRGAGANVLIFGAGSRLTVL.

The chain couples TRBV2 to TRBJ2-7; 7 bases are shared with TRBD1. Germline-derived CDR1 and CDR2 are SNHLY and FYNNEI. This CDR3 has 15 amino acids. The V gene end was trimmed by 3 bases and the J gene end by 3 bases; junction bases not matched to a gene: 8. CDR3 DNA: TGTGCCAGCAGTGAGGAGAACAGGGGAAACTACGAGCAGTACTTC. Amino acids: CASSEENRGNYEQYF.

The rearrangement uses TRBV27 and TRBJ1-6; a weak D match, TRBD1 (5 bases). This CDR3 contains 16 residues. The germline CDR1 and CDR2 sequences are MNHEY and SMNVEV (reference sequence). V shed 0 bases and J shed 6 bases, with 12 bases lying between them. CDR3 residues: CASSLSTLGRNSPLHF. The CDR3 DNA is TGTGCCAGCAGTTTATCGACTCTGGGACGTAATTCACCCCTCCACTTT.

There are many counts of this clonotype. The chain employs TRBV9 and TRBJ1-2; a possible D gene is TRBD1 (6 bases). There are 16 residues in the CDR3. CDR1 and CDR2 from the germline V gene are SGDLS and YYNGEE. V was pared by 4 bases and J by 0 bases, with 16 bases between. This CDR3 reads CASSTSGQRTNYGYTF. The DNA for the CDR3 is TGTGCCAGCAGCACCAGCGGACAGAGGACTAACTATGGCTACACCTTC.

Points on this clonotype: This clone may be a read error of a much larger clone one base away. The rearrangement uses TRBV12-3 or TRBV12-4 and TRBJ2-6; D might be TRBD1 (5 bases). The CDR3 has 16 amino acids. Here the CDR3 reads CASSSPYSSGADVLTF. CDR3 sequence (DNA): TGTGCCAGCAGTTCACCATATAGCTCTGGGGCCGACGTCCTGACTTTC.

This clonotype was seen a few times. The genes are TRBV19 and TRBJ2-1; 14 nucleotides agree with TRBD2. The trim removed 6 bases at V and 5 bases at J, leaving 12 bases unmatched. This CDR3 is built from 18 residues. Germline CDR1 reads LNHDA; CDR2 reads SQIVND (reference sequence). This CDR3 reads CASSTKGLAGGLDNEQFF. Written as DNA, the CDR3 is TGTGCCAGTAGCACCAAAGGACTAGCGGGGGGCTTAGACAATGAGCAGTTCTTC.

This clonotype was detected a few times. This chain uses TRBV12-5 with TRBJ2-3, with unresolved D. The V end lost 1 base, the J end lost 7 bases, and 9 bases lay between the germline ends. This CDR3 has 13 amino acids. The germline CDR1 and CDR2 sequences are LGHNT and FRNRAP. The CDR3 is CASGLDPQYTQYF. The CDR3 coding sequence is TGTGCTAGTGGTTTGGACCCCCAATATACGCAGTATTTT.

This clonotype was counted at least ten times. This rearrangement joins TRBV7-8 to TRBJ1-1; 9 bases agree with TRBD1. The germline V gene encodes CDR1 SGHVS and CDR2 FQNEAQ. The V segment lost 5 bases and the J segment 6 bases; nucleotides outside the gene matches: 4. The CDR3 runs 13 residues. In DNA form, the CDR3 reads TGTGCCAGCAGCACGGGACAGGGCCCTGAAGCTTTCTTT. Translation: CASSTGQGPEAFF.

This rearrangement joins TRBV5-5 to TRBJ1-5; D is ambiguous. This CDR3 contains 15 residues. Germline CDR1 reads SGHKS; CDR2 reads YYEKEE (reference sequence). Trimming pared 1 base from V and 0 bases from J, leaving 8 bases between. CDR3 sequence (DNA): TGTGCCAGCAGCTTGTACGAATATAGCAATCAGCCCCAGCATTTT. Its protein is CASSLYEYSNQPQHF.

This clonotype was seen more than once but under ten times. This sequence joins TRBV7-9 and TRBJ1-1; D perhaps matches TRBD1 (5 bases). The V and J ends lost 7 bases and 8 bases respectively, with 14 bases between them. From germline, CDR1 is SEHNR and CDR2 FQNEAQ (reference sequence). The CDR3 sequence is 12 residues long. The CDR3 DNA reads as TGTGCCAGCAACCAGCCGGGGGTGGAAGCTTTCTTT. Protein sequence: CASNQPGVEAFF. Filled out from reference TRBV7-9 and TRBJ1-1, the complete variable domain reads DTGVSQNPRHKITKRGQNVTFRCDPISEHNRLYWYRQTLGQGPEFLTYFQNEAQLEKSRLLSDRFSAERPKGSFSTLEIQRTEQGDSAMYLCASNQPGVEAFFGQGTRLTVV.

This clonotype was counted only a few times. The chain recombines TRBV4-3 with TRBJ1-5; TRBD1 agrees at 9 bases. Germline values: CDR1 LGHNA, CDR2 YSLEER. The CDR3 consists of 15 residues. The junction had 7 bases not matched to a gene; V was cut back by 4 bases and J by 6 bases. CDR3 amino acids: CASSLFRDRVQPQHF. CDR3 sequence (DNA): TGCGCCAGCAGCCTTTTCCGGGACAGGGTTCAGCCCCAGCATTTT.

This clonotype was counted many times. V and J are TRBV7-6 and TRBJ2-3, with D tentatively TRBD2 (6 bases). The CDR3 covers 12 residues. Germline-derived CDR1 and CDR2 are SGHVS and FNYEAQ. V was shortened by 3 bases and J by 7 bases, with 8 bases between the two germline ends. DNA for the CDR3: TGTGCCAGCAGCTTGGAGGGGAATACGCAGTATTTT. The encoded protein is CASSLEGNTQYF.